This T cell receptor beta chain was captured in a study of cytomegalovirus exposure and HLA in healthy donors. Concerning this clone: Its target is not known.

The study's findings and limits: What a later analysis showed was that several of the most significant clusters appeared linked to common viral pathogens. Later analysis showed most CMV-associated TCR beta chains appearing HLA-restricted. About 90% or about 30% of the time was how often most TCR beta V segments were productive, according to an earlier analysis.

The PCR used 60 Vbeta and 13 Jbeta primers. The protocol was immunoSEQ multiplex PCR, while the TCRdb copy is restricted to in-frame clones and leaves out a portion. This table holds hundreds of thousands of clones, 85% to 90% found once. V shed 5 bases and J 5 bases; nucleotides not matched to a gene: 9. This CDR3 region has 17 residues. The germline CDR1 and CDR2 sequences are SGHTA and FQGTGA. Sequenced sample: PBMCs. The sequence was obtained from a woman younger than 30 in good health and CMV-seronegative. The rearrangement uses TRBV7-3 and TRBJ2-5, with 15 bases identical to TRBD2. The CDR3 bases are TGTGCCAGCAGCCCGGGGACTAGCGGGAGGATCTGGGAGACCCAGTACTTC. As protein: CASSPGTSGRIWETQYF.